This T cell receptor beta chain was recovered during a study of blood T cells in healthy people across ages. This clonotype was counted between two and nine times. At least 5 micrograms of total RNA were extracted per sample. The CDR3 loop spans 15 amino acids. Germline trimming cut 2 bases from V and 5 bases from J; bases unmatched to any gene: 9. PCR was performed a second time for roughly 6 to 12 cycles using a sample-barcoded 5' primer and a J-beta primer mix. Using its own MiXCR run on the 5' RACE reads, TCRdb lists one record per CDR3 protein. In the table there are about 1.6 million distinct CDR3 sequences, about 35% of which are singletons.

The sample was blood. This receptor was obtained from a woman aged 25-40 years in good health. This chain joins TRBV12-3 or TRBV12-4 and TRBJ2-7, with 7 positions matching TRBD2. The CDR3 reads CASSLRSGVGDEQYF. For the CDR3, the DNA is TGTGCCAGCAGTTTACGCAGCGGGGTAGGCGACGAGCAGTACTTC.